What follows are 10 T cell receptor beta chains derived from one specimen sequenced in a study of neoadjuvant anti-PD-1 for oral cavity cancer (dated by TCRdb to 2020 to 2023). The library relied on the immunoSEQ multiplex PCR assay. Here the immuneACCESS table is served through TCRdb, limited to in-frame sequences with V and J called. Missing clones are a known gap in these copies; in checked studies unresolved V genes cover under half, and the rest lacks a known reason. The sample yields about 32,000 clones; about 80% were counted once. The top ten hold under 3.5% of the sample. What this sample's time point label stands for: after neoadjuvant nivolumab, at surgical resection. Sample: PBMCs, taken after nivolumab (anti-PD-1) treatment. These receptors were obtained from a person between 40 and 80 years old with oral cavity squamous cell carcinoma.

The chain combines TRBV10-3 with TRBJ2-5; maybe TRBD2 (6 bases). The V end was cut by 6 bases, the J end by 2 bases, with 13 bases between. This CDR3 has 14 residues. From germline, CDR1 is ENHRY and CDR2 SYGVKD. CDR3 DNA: TGTGCCATCAGCTCGGGACTGGGACAAGAGACCCAGTACTTC. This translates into CAISSGLGQETQYF.

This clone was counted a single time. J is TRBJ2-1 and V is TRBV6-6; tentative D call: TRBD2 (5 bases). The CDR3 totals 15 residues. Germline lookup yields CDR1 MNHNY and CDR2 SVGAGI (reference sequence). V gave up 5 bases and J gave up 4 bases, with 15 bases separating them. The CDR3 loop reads CASSDTRVPYNEQFF. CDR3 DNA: TGTGCCAGCAGTGACACTAGGGTTCCGTACAATGAGCAGTTCTTC.

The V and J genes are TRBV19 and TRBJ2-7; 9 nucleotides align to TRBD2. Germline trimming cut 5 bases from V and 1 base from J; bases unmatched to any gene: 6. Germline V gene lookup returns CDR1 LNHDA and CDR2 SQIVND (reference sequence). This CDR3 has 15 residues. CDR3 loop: CASSSLAGRSYEQYF. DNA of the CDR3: TGTGCCAGTAGTTCTCTAGCGGGGCGATCCTACGAGCAGTACTTC.

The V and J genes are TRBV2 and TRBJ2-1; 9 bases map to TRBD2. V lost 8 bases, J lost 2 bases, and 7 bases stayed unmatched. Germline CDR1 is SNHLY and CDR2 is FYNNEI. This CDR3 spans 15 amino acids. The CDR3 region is CASSKGGGAYNEQFF. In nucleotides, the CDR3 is TGTGCCAGCTCTAAGGGCGGGGGGGCCTACAATGAGCAGTTCTTC.

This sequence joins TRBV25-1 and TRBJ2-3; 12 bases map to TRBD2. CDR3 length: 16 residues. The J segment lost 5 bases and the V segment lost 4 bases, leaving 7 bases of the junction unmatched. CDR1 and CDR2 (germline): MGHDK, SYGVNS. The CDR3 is CASSASSGGGIDTQYF. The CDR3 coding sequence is TGTGCCAGCAGTGCGTCTAGCGGGGGGGGGATAGATACGCAGTATTTT.

CDR3: CASGEGALYEQYF. CDR3 in DNA: TGTGCCTCTGGGGAGGGGGCCCTCTACGAGCAGTACTTC. The rearrangement links TRBV28 to TRBJ2-7, with D tentatively TRBD1 or TRBD2 (7 bases each). The CDR3 extends over 13 amino acids. Germline CDR1 reads MDHEN; CDR2 reads SYDVKM. V was shortened by 11 bases and J by 3 bases, with 17 bases between the two germline ends. The complete variable domain, with remaining parts taken from reference TRBV28 and TRBJ2-7, reads DVKVTQSSRYLVKRTGEKVFLECVQDMDHENMFWYRQDPGLGLRLIYFSYDVKMKEKGDIPEGYSVSREKKERFSLILESASTNQTSMYLCASGEGALYEQYFGPGTRLTVT.

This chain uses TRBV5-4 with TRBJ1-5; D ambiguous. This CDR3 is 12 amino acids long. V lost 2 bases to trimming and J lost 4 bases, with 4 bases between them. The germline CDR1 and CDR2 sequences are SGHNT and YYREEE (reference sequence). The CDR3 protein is CASSLDNQPQHF. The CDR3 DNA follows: TGTGCCAGCAGCTTAGATAATCAGCCCCAGCATTTT.

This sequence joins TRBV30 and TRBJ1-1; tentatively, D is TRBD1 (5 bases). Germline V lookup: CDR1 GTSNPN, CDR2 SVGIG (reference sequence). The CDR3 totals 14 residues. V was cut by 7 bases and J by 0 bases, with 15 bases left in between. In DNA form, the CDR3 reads TGTGCCTTCGTCCGGGACGGAATGAACACTGAAGCTTTCTTT. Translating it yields CAFVRDGMNTEAFF.

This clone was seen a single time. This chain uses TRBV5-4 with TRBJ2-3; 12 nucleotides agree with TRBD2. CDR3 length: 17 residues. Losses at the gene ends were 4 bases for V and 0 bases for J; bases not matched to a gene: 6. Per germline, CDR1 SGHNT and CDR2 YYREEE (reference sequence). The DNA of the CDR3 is TGTGCCAGCAGCCGATCTAGCGGGGGGGGCAGCACAGATACGCAGTATTTT. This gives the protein CASSRSSGGGSTDTQYF.

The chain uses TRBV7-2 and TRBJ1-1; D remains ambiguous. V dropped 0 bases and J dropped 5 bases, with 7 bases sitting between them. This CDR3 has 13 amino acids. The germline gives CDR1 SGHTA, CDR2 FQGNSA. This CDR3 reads CASSLALETEAFF. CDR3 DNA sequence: TGTGCCAGCAGCTTAGCGCTGGAAACTGAAGCTTTCTTT.